These 23 T cell receptor beta chains were sequenced from one sample in a study of T cell responses to AZD1222 COVID-19 vaccine. The table came from immunoSEQ multiplex PCR; TCRdb's copy has only in-frame clones and leaves some out. The data contain about 120,000 clones, more than 80% of them singletons. This specimen consisted of peripheral blood, obtained on day 0 of AZD1222 vaccination. These receptors were collected from an adult in good health.

This clone has just one count. V and J are TRBV6-6 and TRBJ2-5; unclear D gene. CDR1 and CDR2 (germline): MNHNY, SVGAGI (reference sequence). V was trimmed by 5 bases and J by 3 bases, leaving 13 bases between them. The CDR3 is 14 amino acids. The CDR3 spells CASSRPESKETQYF. DNA of the CDR3: TGTGCCAGCAGTAGACCTGAGTCGAAAGAGACCCAGTACTTC.

V usage is TRBV3-1 (or the pseudogene TRBV3-2) and J usage is TRBJ1-2; perhaps TRBD1 as D (6 bases). V lost 4 bases and J 7 bases, leaving 25 bases between the germline ends. The CDR3 length is 17 residues. CDR1 is LGHDT and CDR2 is YNNKEL in the germline V gene (reference sequence). CDR3 bases: TGTGCCAGCAGCCTGGGCCCCGGGCAGGGGCATGGGGGTGGCTACACCTTC. It codes for CASSLGPGQGHGGGYTF.

The chain is built from TRBV5-1 and TRBJ1-1; TRBD1 matches 7 bases. The CDR3 has 15 amino acids. The V gene's germline CDR1 is SGHRS and CDR2 YFSETQ. V lost 7 bases, J lost 4 bases, and 13 bases stayed unmatched. The CDR3 spells CASGPNTGAGTEAFF. Here the CDR3 DNA reads TGCGCCAGCGGCCCCAACACAGGGGCGGGCACTGAAGCTTTCTTT. The whole variable domain, filled in from reference TRBV5-1 and TRBJ1-1, reads KAGVTQTPRYLIKTRGQQVTLSCSPISGHRSVSWYQQTPGQGLQFLFEYFSETQRNKGNFPGRFSGRQFSNSRSEMNVSTLELGDSALYLCASGPNTGAGTEAFFGQGTRLTVV.

The chain recombines TRBV6-6 with TRBJ1-2; D is unresolved. Germline V lookup: CDR1 MNHNY, CDR2 SVGAGI (reference sequence). The V and J ends lost 2 bases and 8 bases respectively, with 12 bases between them. The CDR3 has 13 amino acids. The DNA of the CDR3 is TGTGCCAGCAGTTACGATGGTATTAGAGGCTACACCTTC. Its protein product is CASSYDGIRGYTF.

The chain carries TRBV19 and TRBJ2-2, with D unclear. Germline CDR1 LNHDA, CDR2 SQIVND (reference sequence). CDR3 length equals 17 residues. The V end lost 3 bases, the J end lost 0 bases, and 14 bases lay between the germline ends. CDR3 DNA: TGTGCCAGTAGTATTTTTTCCGGATACGCGAACACCGGGGAGCTGTTTTTT. This sequence encodes CASSIFSGYANTGELFF.

This chain connects TRBV9 to TRBJ1-1, with D unresolved. The V gene lost 3 bases and the J gene lost 4 bases, with 10 bases spanning the gap. CDR1 SGDLS and CDR2 YYNGEE come from the germline V gene. This CDR3 is 13 amino acids long. DNA of the CDR3: TGTGCCAGCAGCGGCCGGGATTTCACTGAAGCTTTCTTT. This gives the protein CASSGRDFTEAFF.

The V and J genes are TRBV6-5 and TRBJ1-5; the D is unclear. This CDR3 is 13 amino acids long. CDR1 is MNHEY and CDR2 is SVGAGI in the germline V gene. V shed 2 bases and J shed 7 bases, with 9 bases lying between them. The CDR3 reads CASSYAGGQPQHF. Here the CDR3 DNA reads TGTGCCAGCAGTTACGCGGGCGGGCAGCCCCAGCATTTT.

The gene calls are TRBV19 and TRBJ2-2; maybe TRBD1 (5 bases). Trimming pared 7 bases from V and 3 bases from J, leaving 9 bases between. CDR3 length: 13 amino acids. Germline CDR1 reads LNHDA; CDR2 reads SQIVND (reference sequence). In DNA, the CDR3 is TGTGCCAGTAAGACAGTAGACACCGGGGAGCTGTTTTTT. Translation gives CASKTVDTGELFF. The whole variable domain, remainder taken from reference TRBV19 and TRBJ2-2, is DGGITQSPKYLFRKEGQNVTLSCEQNLNHDAMYWYRQDPGQGLRLIYYSQIVNDFQKGDIAEGYSVSREKKESFPLTVTSAQKNPTAFYLCASKTVDTGELFFGEGSRLTVL.

The DNA of the CDR3 is TGTGCCAGCAGCCCTGACACGGTCTATAATTCACCCCTCCACTTT. Encoded protein: CASSPDTVYNSPLHF. This sequence joins TRBV2 and TRBJ1-6, with D unresolved. The CDR3 covers 15 residues. Per germline, CDR1 SNHLY and CDR2 FYNNEI. V gave up 6 bases and J gave up 3 bases, with 12 bases separating them.

V gene TRBV27 combines with J gene TRBJ1-4; no clear D gene. There are 14 residues in the CDR3. Trimming cost V 5 bases and J 6 bases, with 13 bases left between them. CDR1 and CDR2 from the germline V gene are MNHEY and SMNVEV (reference sequence). The CDR3 region is CASSVDRGYEKLFF. The CDR3 DNA sequence: TGTGCCAGCAGTGTCGATCGGGGATATGAAAAACTGTTTTTT. The entire variable domain, with the rest obtained from reference TRBV27 and TRBJ1-4, is as follows: EAQVTQNPRYLITVTGKKLTVTCSQNMNHEYMSWYRQDPGLGLRQIYYSMNVEVTDKGDVPEGYKVSRKEKRNFPLILESPSPNQTSLYFCASSVDRGYEKLFFGSGTQLSVL.

The chain combines TRBV5-4 with TRBJ2-4; TRBD1 matches 7 bases. Germline CDR1 reads SGHNT; CDR2 reads YYREEE (reference sequence). The trim removed 4 bases at V and 0 bases at J, leaving 10 bases unmatched. The CDR3 length is 17 residues. The chain's CDR3 is CASSPGRGQIAKNIQYF. The CDR3 DNA sequence: TGTGCCAGCAGCCCCGGTCGGGGACAGATAGCCAAAAACATTCAGTACTTC.

The V and J genes are TRBV2 and TRBJ1-3; D not resolved. The V gene's germline CDR1 is SNHLY and CDR2 FYNNEI. V lost 7 bases and J 0 bases, leaving 10 bases between the germline ends. This CDR3 has 14 residues. Here the CDR3 reads CASTFESSGNTIYF. CDR3 bases: TGTGCCAGCACTTTCGAAAGCTCTGGAAACACCATATATTTT.

In its sample, this clone was seen a few times. This sequence joins TRBV30 and TRBJ1-1; D uncertain. The CDR3 extends over 15 amino acids. Germline loops: CDR1 GTSNPN, CDR2 SVGIG (reference sequence). V was cut by 1 base and J by 3 bases, with 15 bases left in between. DNA of the CDR3: TGTGCCTGGAGTGCCGCGCGGGAGTGGGACACTGAAGCTTTCTTT. This gives the protein CAWSAAREWDTEAFF.

The rearrangement uses TRBV5-6 and TRBJ1-1; D uncertain. The germline gives CDR1 SGHDT, CDR2 YYEEEE. Trimming removed 3 bases from V and 5 bases from J, with 17 bases in between. The CDR3 is 15 amino acids. The CDR3 reads CASSSIGGSRTEAFF. CDR3 DNA: TGTGCCAGCAGCTCAATAGGAGGGTCTAGGACTGAAGCTTTCTTT.

The chain combines TRBV19 with TRBJ1-2; weak D call: TRBD1 (6 bases). Germline V gene data show CDR1 as LNHDA and CDR2 as SQIVND (reference sequence). This CDR3 contains 15 residues. Trimming shortened V by 4 bases and J by 3 bases, and 15 bases separated the two germline ends. The chain's CDR3 is CASSRARDMYYGYTF. CDR3 DNA sequence: TGTGCCAGTAGTAGAGCGCGGGACATGTACTATGGCTACACCTTC. Using reference TRBV19 and TRBJ1-2 for the parts outside the CDR3, the full variable domain is DGGITQSPKYLFRKEGQNVTLSCEQNLNHDAMYWYRQDPGQGLRLIYYSQIVNDFQKGDIAEGYSVSREKKESFPLTVTSAQKNPTAFYLCASSRARDMYYGYTFGSGTRLTVV.

The rearrangement joins TRBV28 to TRBJ1-4, with 9 bases fitting TRBD1. This CDR3 region has 17 residues. CDR1 is MDHEN, CDR2 SYDVKM, per germline. V lost 5 bases, J lost 1 base, and 8 bases stayed unmatched. This chain's CDR3 is CASSLTGGAGTNEKLFF. DNA for the CDR3: TGTGCCAGCAGTCTCACAGGGGGCGCGGGAACTAATGAAAAACTGTTTTTT.

The V call is TRBV6-5, the J call TRBJ2-2; D may be TRBD2 (6 bases). Germline lookup yields CDR1 MNHEY and CDR2 SVGAGI. CDR3 length: 13 amino acids. The V and J ends lost 7 bases and 4 bases respectively, with 10 bases between them. CDR3 coding DNA: TGTGCCAGCAATGGACTAATCACCGGGGAGCTGTTTTTT. The encoded protein is CASNGLITGELFF.

The gene calls are TRBV20-1 and TRBJ1-6, with D unclear. CDR3 size: 14 residues. V was shortened by 3 bases and J by 6 bases, with 12 bases between the two germline ends. Germline-derived CDR1 and CDR2 are DFQATT and SNEGSKA (reference sequence). For the CDR3, the DNA is TGCAGTGCTAGTCTAAGCCAAAGTAATTCACCCCTCCACTTT. Amino acid sequence: CSASLSQSNSPLHF.

The chain joins TRBV5-1 to TRBJ1-1, with D uncertain. This CDR3 comprises 13 residues. Germline V gene data show CDR1 as SGHRS and CDR2 as YFSETQ. Trimming removed 3 bases from V and 10 bases from J, with 16 bases in between. CDR3 protein: CASSSGGTGRAFF. CDR3 DNA: TGCGCCAGCAGCTCCGGCGGCACTGGAAGAGCTTTCTTT. The complete variable domain, with remaining parts taken from reference TRBV5-1 and TRBJ1-1, reads KAGVTQTPRYLIKTRGQQVTLSCSPISGHRSVSWYQQTPGQGLQFLFEYFSETQRNKGNFPGRFSGRQFSNSRSEMNVSTLELGDSALYLCASSSGGTGRAFFGQGTRLTVV.

The CDR3 loop reads CASSFGFWDSEGYGNQPQHF. The DNA of the CDR3 is TGTGCCAGCAGCTTTGGTTTTTGGGACAGTGAGGGGTACGGCAATCAGCCCCAGCATTTT. V gene TRBV7-8 combines with J gene TRBJ1-5; 7 nucleotides agree with TRBD1. Per the germline V gene, CDR1 is SGHVS and CDR2 is FQNEAQ. V shed 3 bases, J shed 2 bases, and the junction held 19 bases outside the gene matches. The CDR3 has 20 amino acids.

The rearrangement joins TRBV6-5 to TRBJ2-3; TRBD1 is a possible D gene (6 bases). CDR1 MNHEY and CDR2 SVGAGI come from the germline V gene. Trimming removed 6 bases at V and 2 bases at J, with 15 bases between. The length of the CDR3 is 15 residues. The CDR3 DNA sequence: TGTGCCAGCAGGCCCAGGGGACCATTCACAGATACGCAGTATTTT. Translation: CASRPRGPFTDTQYF.

The chain employs TRBV10-1 and TRBJ1-1; the D gene is possibly TRBD1 (5 bases). V was shortened by 6 bases and J by 1 base, with 9 bases between the two germline ends. CDR1 is WNHNN, CDR2 SYGVQD, per germline (reference sequence). This CDR3 is built from 13 residues. CDR3 amino acids: CASSVQGNTEAFF. The CDR3 region has the DNA TGCGCCAGCAGCGTCCAGGGGAACACTGAAGCTTTCTTT.

There are a few counts of this clone. This sequence joins TRBV3-1 (or the pseudogene TRBV3-2) and TRBJ1-1; 8 nucleotides align to TRBD1. The germline gives CDR1 LGHDT, CDR2 YNNKEL (reference sequence). The CDR3 totals 15 residues. J was trimmed by 4 bases and V by 4 bases; bases with no gene match: 8. The chain's CDR3 is CASSPEITGGTEAFF. CDR3 nucleotide sequence: TGTGCCAGCAGCCCGGAAATCACAGGGGGCACTGAAGCTTTCTTT.